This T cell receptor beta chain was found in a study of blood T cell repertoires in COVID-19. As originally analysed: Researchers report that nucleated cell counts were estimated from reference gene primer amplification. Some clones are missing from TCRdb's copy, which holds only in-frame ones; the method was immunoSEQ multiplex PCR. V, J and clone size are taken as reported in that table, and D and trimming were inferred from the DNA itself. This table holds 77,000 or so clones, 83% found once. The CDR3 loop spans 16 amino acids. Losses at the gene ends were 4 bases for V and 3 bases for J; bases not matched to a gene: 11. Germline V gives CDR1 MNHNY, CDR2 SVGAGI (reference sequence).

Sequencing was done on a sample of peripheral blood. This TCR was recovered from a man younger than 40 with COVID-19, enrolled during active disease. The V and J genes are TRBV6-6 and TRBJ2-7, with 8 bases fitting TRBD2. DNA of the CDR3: TGTGCCAGCAGTTCCACTACAAGCGGGAGAGGCTACGAGCAGTACTTC. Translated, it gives CASSSTTSGRGYEQYF.